The source of this T cell receptor (beta chain) is a study of technical replicates of blood from several donors. Germline V gene lookup returns CDR1 MNHNS and CDR2 SASEGT. This CDR3 spans 14 amino acids. V was clipped by 7 bases and J by 2 bases; unmatched bases: 6. Some clones are missing from TCRdb's copy, which holds only in-frame ones; the method was immunoSEQ multiplex PCR. The sample records 60,000 or so clones, less than 98% being singletons. Sequenced: T cells isolated from PBMCs. V usage is TRBV6-1 and J usage is TRBJ2-3; 7 nucleotides align to TRBD2. This TCR derives from a human donor in good health. The CDR3 region is CASTRTRTTDTQYF. CDR3 DNA: TGTGCCAGCACCCGGACTAGAACCACAGATACGCAGTATTTT.